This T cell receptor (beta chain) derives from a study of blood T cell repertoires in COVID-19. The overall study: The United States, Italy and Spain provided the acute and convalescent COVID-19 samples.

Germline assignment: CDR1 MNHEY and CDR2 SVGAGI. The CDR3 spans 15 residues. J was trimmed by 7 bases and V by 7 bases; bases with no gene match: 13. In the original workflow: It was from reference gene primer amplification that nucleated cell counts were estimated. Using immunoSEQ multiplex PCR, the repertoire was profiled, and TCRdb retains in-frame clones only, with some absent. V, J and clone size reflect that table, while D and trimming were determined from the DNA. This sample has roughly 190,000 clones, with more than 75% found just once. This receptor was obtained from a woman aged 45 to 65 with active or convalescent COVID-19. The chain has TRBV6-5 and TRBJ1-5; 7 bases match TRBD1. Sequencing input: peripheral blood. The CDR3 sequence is CASKWDSLGGQPQHF. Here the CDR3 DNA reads TGTGCCAGCAAATGGGACAGCCTGGGCGGACAGCCCCAGCATTTT.